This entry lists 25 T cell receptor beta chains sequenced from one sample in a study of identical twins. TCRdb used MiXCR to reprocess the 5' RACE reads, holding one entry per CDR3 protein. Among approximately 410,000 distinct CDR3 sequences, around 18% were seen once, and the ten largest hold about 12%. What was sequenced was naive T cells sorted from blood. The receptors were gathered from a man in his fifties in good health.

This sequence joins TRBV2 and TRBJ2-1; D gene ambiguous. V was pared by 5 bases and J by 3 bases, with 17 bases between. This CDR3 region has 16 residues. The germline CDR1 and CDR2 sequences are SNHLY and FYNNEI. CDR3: CASSRGGAGFYNEQFF. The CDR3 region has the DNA TGTGCCAGCAGTCGAGGTGGCGCTGGTTTCTACAATGAGCAGTTCTTC.

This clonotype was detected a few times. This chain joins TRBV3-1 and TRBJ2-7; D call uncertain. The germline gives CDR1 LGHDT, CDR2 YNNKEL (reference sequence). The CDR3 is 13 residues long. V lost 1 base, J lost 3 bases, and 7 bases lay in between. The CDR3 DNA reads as TGTGCCAGCAGCCAAGGTCGGCTCTACGAGCAGTACTTC. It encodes CASSQGRLYEQYF.

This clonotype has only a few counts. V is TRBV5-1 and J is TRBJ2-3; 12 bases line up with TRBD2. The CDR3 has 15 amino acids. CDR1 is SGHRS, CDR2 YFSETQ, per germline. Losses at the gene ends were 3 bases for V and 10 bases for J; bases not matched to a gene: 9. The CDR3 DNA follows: TGCGCCAGCAGCTCCGCTAGCGGGGGGGGTCAATCGCAGTATTTT. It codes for CASSSASGGGQSQYF.

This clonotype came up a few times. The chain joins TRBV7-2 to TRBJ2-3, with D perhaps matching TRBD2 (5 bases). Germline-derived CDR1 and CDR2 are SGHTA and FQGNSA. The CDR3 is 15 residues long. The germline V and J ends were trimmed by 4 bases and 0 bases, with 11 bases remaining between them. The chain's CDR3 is CASSSSSSSTDTQYF. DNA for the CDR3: TGTGCCAGCAGCTCCTCTAGCAGCAGCACAGATACGCAGTATTTT.

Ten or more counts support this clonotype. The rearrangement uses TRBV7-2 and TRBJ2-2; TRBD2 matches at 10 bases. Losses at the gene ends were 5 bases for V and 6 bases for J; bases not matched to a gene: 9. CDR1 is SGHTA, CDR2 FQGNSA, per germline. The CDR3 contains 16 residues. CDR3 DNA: TGTGCCAGCAGCGCCTTAGCGGGAGGCTACCCCGGGGAGCTGTTTTTT. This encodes CASSALAGGYPGELFF.

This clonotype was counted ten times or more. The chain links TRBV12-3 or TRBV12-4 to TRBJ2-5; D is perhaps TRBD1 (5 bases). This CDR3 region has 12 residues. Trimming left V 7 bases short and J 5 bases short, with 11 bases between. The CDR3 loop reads CASKNPGETQYF. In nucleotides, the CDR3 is TGTGCCAGCAAAAATCCAGGGGAGACCCAGTACTTC.

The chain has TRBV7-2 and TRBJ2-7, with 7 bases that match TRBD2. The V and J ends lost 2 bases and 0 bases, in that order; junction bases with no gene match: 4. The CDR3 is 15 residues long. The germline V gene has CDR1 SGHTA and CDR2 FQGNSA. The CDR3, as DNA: TGTGCCAGCAGCTTACTCCTAGCGGTCTCCTACGAGCAGTACTTC. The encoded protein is CASSLLLAVSYEQYF.

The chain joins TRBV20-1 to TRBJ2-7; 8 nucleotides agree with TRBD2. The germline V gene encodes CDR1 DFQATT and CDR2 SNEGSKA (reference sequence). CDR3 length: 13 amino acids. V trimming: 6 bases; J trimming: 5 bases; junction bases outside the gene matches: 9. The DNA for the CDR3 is TGCAGTGCCACTCGGGAGGGTCTAGACGAGCAGTACTTC. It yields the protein CSATREGLDEQYF.

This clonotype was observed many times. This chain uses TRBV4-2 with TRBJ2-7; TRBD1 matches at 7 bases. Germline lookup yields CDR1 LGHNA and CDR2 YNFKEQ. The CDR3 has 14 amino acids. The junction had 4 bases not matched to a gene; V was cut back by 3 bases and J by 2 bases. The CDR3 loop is CASSHRTGPYEQYF. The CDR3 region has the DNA TGTGCCAGCAGCCACCGGACAGGACCCTACGAGCAGTACTTC.

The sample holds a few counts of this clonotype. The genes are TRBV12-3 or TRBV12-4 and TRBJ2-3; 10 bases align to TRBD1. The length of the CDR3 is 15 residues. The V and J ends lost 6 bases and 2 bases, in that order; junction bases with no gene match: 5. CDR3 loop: CASRRQGALTDTQYF. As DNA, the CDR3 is TGTGCCAGCAGACGACAGGGGGCTCTCACAGATACGCAGTATTTT.

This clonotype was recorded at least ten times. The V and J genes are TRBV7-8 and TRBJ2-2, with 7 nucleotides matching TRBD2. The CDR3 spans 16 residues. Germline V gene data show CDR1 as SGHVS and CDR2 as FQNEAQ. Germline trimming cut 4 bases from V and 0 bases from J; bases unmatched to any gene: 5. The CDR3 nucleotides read TGTGCCAGCAGCTCCAAGCGGGACCCGAACACCGGGGAGCTGTTTTTT. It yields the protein CASSSKRDPNTGELFF. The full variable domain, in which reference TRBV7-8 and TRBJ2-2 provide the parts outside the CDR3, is GAGVSQSPRYKVAKRGQDVALRCDPISGHVSLFWYQQALGQGPEFLTYFQNEAQLDKSGLPSDRFFAERPEGSVSTLKIQRTQQEDSAVYLCASSSKRDPNTGELFFGEGSRLTVL.

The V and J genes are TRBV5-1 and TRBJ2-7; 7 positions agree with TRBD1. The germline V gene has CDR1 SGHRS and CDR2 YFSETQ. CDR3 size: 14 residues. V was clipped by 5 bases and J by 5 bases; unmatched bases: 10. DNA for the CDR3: TGCGCCAGCAGACGACGGGACAGTCGTAACGAGCAGTACTTC. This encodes CASRRRDSRNEQYF.

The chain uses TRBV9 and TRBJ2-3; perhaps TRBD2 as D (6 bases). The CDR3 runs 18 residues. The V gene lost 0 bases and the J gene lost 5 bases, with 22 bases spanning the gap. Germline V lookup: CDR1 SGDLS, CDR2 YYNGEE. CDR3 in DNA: TGTGCCAGCAGCGTAGAGAGTGGAGGGGCTCGAGGACGAGATACGCAGTATTTT. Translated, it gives CASSVESGGARGRDTQYF.

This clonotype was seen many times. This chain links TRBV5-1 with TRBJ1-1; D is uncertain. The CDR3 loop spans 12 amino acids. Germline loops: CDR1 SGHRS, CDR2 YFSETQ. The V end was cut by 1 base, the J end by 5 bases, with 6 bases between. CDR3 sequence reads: CASSLRDTEAFF. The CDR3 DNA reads TGCGCCAGCAGCTTGAGGGATACTGAAGCTTTCTTT.

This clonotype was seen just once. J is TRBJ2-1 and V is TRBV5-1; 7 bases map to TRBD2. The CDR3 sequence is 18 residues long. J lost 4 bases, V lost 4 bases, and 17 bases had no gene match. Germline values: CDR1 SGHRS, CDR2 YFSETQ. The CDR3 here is CASSPGGRLGRAYNEQFF. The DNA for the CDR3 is TGCGCCAGCAGCCCGGGGGGACGCCTTGGTAGGGCTTACAATGAGCAGTTCTTC.

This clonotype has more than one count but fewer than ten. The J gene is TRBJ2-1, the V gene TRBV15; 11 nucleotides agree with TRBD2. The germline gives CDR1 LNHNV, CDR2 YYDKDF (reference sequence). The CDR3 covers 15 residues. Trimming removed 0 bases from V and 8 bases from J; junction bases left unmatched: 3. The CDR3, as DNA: TGTGCCACCAGCAGAGAACTAGCGGGAGAGGATGAGCAGTTCTTC. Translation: CATSRELAGEDEQFF.

The CDR3 region has the DNA TGTGCCACCACGGGGGGCTGGAATCAGCCCCAGCATTTT. Amino acid sequence: CATTGGWNQPQHF. This chain uses TRBV7-2 with TRBJ1-5, with D perhaps matching TRBD1 (6 bases). Germline CDR1 SGHTA, CDR2 FQGNSA. This CDR3 is 13 amino acids long. V dropped 10 bases and J dropped 4 bases, with 14 bases sitting between them.

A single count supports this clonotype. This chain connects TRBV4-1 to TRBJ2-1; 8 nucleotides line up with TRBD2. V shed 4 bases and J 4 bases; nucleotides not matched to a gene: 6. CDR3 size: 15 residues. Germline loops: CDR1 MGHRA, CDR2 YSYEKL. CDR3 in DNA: TGCGCCAGCAGCCCTCCGGGGGGGGAGTACAATGAGCAGTTCTTC. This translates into CASSPPGGEYNEQFF.

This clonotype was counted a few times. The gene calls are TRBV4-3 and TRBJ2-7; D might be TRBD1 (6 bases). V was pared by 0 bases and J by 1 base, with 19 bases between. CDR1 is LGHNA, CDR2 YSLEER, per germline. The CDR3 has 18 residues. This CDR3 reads CASSQDMTGIGSSYEQYF. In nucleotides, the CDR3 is TGCGCCAGCAGCCAAGATATGACAGGCATCGGCAGTTCCTACGAGCAGTACTTC.

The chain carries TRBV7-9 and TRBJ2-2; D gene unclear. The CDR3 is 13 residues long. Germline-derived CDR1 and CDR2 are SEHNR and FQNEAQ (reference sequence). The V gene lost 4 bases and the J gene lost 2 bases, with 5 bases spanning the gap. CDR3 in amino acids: CASSWPNTGELFF. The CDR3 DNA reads TGTGCCAGCAGCTGGCCAAACACCGGGGAGCTGTTTTTT.

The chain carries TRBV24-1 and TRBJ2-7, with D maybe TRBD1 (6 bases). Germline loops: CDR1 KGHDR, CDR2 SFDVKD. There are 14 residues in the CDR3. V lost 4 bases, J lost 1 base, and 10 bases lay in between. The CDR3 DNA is TGTGCCACCAGTGACACAGGGCCTTCCTACGAGCAGTACTTC. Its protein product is CATSDTGPSYEQYF.

CDR3 coding DNA: TGTGCCAGTAAGCGCGCTAGCGGACGCTCCTACAATGAGCAGTTCTTC. Translating it yields CASKRASGRSYNEQFF. The chain carries TRBV19 and TRBJ2-1; 7 positions agree with TRBD2. Germline CDR1 reads LNHDA; CDR2 reads SQIVND (reference sequence). V lost 7 bases and J lost 0; bases outside the gene matches: 9. The CDR3 spans 16 residues.

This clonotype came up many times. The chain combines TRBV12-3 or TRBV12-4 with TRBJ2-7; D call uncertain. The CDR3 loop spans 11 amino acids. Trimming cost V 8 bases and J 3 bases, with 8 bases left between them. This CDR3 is CASGEIYEQYF. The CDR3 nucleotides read TGTGCCAGCGGGGAAATCTACGAGCAGTACTTC.

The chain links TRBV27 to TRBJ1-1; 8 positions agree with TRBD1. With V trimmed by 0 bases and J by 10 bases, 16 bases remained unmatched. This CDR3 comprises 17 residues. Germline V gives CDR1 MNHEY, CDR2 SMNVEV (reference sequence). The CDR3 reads CASSLSRGVQGAGGAFF. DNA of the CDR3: TGTGCCAGCAGTTTATCTAGAGGCGTCCAGGGGGCGGGTGGAGCTTTCTTT.

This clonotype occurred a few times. CDR3 region: CASSRFEGYEQYF. CDR3 DNA: TGTGCCAGCAGCCGCTTTGAGGGGTACGAGCAGTACTTC. The chain is built from TRBV7-2 and TRBJ2-7; D is possibly TRBD1 or TRBD2 (5 bases each). V gave up 5 bases and J gave up 4 bases, with 12 bases separating them. This CDR3 has 13 amino acids. Germline V gives CDR1 SGHTA, CDR2 FQGNSA.